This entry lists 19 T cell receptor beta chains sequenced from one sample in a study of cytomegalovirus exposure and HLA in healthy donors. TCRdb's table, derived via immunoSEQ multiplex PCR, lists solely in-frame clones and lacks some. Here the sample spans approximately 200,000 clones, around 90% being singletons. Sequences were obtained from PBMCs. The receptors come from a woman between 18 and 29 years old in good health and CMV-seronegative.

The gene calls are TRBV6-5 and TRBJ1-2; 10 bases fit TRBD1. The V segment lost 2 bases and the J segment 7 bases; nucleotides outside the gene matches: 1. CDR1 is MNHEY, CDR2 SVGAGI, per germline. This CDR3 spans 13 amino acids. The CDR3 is CASSYGTGVGYTF. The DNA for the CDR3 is TGTGCCAGCAGTTACGGGACAGGGGTTGGCTACACCTTC.

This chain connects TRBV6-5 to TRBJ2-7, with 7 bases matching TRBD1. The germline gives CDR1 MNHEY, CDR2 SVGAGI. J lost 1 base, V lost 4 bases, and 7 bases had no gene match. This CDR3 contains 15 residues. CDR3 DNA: TGTGCCAGCAGTTCCTCCGAGGACAGGTCCTACGAGCAGTACTTC. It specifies CASSSSEDRSYEQYF.

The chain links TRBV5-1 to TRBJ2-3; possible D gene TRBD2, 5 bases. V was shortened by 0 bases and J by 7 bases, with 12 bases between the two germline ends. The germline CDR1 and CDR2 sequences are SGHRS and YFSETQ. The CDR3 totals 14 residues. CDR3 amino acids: CASSLDPLANTQYF. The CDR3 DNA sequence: TGCGCCAGCAGCTTGGACCCCCTAGCAAATACGCAGTATTTT. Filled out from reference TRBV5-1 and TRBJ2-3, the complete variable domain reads KAGVTQTPRYLIKTRGQQVTLSCSPISGHRSVSWYQQTPGQGLQFLFEYFSETQRNKGNFPGRFSGRQFSNSRSEMNVSTLELGDSALYLCASSLDPLANTQYFGPGTRLTVL.

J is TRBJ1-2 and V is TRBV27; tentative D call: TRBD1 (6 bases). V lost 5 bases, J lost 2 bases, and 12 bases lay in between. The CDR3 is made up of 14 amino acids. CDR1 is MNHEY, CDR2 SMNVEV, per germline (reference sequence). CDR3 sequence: CASSPRGMNYGYTF. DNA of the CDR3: TGTGCCAGCAGTCCAAGGGGGATGAACTATGGCTACACCTTC.

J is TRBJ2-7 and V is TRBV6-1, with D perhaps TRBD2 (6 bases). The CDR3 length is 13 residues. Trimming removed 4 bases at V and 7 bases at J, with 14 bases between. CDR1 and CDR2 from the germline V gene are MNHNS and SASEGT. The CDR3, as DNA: TGTGCCAGCAGTGTAGGACGCGGAGGGGAGCAGTACTTC. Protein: CASSVGRGGEQYF.

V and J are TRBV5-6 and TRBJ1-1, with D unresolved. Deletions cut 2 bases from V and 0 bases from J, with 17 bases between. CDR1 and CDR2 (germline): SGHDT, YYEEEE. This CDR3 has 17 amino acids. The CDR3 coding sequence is TGTGCCAGCAGCTTAGTGGGGTCGGGGTTATTGAACACTGAAGCTTTCTTT. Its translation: CASSLVGSGLLNTEAFF.

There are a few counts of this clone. CDR3 sequence: CAISAAANYGYTF. CDR3 nucleotide sequence: TGTGCCATCTCGGCGGCTGCGAACTATGGCTACACCTTC. This chain links TRBV6-1 with TRBJ1-2; D not resolved. The CDR3 sequence is 13 residues long. The V gene's germline CDR1 is MNHNS and CDR2 SASEGT. Deletions cut 10 bases from V and 2 bases from J, with 14 bases between.

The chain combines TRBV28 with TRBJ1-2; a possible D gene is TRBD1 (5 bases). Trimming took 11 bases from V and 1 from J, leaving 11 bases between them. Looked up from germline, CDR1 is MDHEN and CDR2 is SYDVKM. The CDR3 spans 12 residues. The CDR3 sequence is CAGGGVNYGYTF. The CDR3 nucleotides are TGTGCCGGGGGGGGAGTTAACTATGGCTACACCTTC.

The CDR3 loop is CASSLSGNGETQYF. CDR3 in DNA: TGTGCCAGCAGCTTGAGCGGGAATGGAGAGACCCAGTACTTC. V usage is TRBV5-6 and J usage is TRBJ2-5; TRBD2 agrees at 7 bases. The CDR3 is 14 amino acids. Germline trimming cut 1 base from V and 4 bases from J; bases unmatched to any gene: 4. The germline gives CDR1 SGHDT, CDR2 YYEEEE.

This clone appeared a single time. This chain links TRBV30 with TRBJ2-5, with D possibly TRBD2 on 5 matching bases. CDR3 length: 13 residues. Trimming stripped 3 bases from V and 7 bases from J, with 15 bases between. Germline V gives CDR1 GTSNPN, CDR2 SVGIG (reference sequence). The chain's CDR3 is CAWRRDSRGTQYF. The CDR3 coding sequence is TGTGCCTGGAGGAGGGATAGTCGCGGGACCCAGTACTTC. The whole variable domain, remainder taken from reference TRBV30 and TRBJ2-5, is SQTIHQWPATLVQPVGSPLSLECTVEGTSNPNLYWYRQAAGRGLQLLFYSVGIGQISSEVPQNLSASRPQDRQFILSSKKLLLSDSGFYLCAWRRDSRGTQYFGPGTRLLVL.

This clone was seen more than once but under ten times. CDR3 bases: TGTGCCAGCAGCCTTAGCGGGAGAGGCGAGCAGTACTTC. Its protein product is CASSLSGRGEQYF. This sequence joins TRBV11-1 and TRBJ2-7; TRBD2 aligns across 9 bases. There are 13 residues in the CDR3. V lost 5 bases and J lost 6; bases outside the gene matches: 5. Germline-derived CDR1 and CDR2 are SGHAT and FQDESV (reference sequence).

The CDR3 region has the DNA TGCAGCGTGAAAGGGACAGGGAACCACGAGCAGTACTTC. Translating it yields CSVKGTGNHEQYF. The chain carries TRBV29-1 and TRBJ2-7; 9 bases line up with TRBD1. Trimming cost V 6 bases and J 5 bases; bases outside gene matches: 8. This CDR3 has 13 residues. Germline V gene lookup returns CDR1 SQVTM and CDR2 ANQGSEA.

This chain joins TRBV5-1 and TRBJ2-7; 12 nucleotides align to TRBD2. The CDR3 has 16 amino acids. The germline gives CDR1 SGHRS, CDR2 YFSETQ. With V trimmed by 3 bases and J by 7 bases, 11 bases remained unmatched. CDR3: CASSWKTSGSSNEQYF. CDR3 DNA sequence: TGCGCCAGCAGCTGGAAGACTAGCGGGAGCTCGAATGAGCAGTACTTC. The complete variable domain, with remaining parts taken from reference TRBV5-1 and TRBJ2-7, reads KAGVTQTPRYLIKTRGQQVTLSCSPISGHRSVSWYQQTPGQGLQFLFEYFSETQRNKGNFPGRFSGRQFSNSRSEMNVSTLELGDSALYLCASSWKTSGSSNEQYFGPGTRLTVT.

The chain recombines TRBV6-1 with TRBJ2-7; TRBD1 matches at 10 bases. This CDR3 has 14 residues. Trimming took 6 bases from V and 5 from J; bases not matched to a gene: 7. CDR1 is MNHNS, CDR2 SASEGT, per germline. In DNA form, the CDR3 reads TGTGCCAGCAGGGAGGACAGGGGGTTAAACGAGCAGTACTTC. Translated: CASREDRGLNEQYF.

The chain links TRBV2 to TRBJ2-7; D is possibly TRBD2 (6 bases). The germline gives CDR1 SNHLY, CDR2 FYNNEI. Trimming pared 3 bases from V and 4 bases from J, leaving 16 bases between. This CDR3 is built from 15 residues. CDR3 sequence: CASSDGPAGGYEQYF. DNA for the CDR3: TGTGCCAGCAGTGACGGGCCAGCCGGGGGATACGAGCAGTACTTC.

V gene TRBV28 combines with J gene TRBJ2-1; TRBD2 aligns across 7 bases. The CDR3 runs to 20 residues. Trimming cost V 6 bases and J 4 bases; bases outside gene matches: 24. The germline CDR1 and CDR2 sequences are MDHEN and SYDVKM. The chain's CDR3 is CASRFTRGGRGGGAYNEQFF. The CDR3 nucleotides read TGTGCCAGCAGATTTACTAGGGGCGGACGCGGGGGAGGGGCTTACAATGAGCAGTTCTTC.

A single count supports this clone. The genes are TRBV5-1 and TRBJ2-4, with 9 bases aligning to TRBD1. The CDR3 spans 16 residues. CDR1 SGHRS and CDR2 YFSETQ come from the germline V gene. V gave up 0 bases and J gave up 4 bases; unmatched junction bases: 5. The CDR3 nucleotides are TGCGCCAGCAGCTTGGCCCCCGGGACAGGGAAAAACATTCAGTACTTC. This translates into CASSLAPGTGKNIQYF.

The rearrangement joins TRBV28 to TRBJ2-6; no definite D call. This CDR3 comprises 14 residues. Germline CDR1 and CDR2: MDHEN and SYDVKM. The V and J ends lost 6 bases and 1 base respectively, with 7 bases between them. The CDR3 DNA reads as TGTGCCAGCAGCCCACGGTCTGGGGCCAACGTCCTGACTTTC. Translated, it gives CASSPRSGANVLTF.

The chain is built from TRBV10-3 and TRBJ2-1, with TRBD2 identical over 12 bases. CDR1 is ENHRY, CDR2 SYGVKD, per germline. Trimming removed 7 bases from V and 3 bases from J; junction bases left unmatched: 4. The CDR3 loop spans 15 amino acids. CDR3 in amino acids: CAITRTSGNYNEQFF. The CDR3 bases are TGTGCCATCACCCGGACTAGCGGGAACTACAATGAGCAGTTCTTC.